The present TCR beta chain was sequenced within a study of T cell changes during pregnancy in multiple sclerosis (dated by TCRdb to about 2019). With regard to the full study: The study looked at changes in the T cell repertoire across pregnancy in women with multiple sclerosis.

Library prep was done by the immunoSEQ multiplex PCR assay. The immuneACCESS repertoire file appears here via TCRdb, limited to in-frame rearrangements. These files lack a portion of the clones; in checked studies, under half of the deficit traces to unresolved V genes, and the cause of the others is not known. The sample table records around 99,000 clones; roughly 92% of these occur just once. Roughly 3% of the sample goes to the ten largest clones. V lost 1 base and J lost 14 bases, and the count of bases not matched to a germline gene is 15. Counted from cysteine to phenylalanine, this CDR3 has 16 amino acids. CDR3 DNA only is kept here, 48 bases in frame from base 1. The germline V gene yields SGHRS for CDR1 and YFSETQ for CDR2. Notes on this clone: Its antigen is currently not known. One base away there is no much larger clone; base qualities are not given.

The chain was built from TRBV5-1 and TRBJ2-1; TRBD2 lines up with 10 middle nucleotides. This specimen was peripheral blood, taken in the first trimester of pregnancy. The TCR sequence derives from a female donor with multiple sclerosis, enrolled in a pregnancy study. DNA sequence: TGCGCCAGCAGCTTGTTCACCGGGACTAGCGTTAGCGGGGAGTTCTTC. It is translated as CASSLFTGTSVSGEFF.